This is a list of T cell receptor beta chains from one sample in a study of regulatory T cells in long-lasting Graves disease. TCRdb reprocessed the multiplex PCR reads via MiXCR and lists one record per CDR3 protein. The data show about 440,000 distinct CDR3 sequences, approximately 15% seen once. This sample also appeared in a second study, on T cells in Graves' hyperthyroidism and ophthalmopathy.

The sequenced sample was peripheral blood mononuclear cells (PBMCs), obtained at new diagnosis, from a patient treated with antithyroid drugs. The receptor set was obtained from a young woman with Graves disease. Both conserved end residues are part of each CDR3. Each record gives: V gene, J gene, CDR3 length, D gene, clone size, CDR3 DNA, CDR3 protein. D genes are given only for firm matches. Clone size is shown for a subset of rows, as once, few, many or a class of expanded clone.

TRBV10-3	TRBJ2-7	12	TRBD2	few	TGTGCCATTCGAGCGGGAGACTACGAGCAGTACTTC	CAIRAGDYEQYF
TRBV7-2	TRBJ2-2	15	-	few	TGTGCCAGCAGCTTAGGAGGAGGGTTCACCGGGGAGCTGTTTTTT	CASSLGGGFTGELFF
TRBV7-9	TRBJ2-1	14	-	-	TGTGCCAGCGGAAGAACCGGGACCAACAATGAGCAGTTCTTC	CASGRTGTNNEQFF
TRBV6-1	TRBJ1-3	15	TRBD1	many	TGTGCCAGCAGTGAAGCCGGGACAGCTGGAAACACCATATATTTT	CASSEAGTAGNTIYF
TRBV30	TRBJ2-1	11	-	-	TGTGCCTGGGCGCGCAACAATGAGCAGTTCTTC	CAWARNNEQFF
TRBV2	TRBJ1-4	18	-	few	TGTGCCAGCAGTGAAGTCAATGGGGGGCACGACGCTAATGAAAAACTGTTTTTT	CASSEVNGGHDANEKLFF
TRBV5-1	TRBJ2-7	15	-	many	TGCGCCAGCAGCCTCCGGGGCAGGGCGACCTACGAGCAGTACTTC	CASSLRGRATYEQYF
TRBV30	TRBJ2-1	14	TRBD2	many	TGTGCCTGGAGTGGGGTTAGCGGGAGCAATGAGCAGTTCTTC	CAWSGVSGSNEQFF
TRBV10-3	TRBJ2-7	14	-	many	TGTGCCATCAGTGTTGGACGCACCTCCTACGAGCAGTACTTC	CAISVGRTSYEQYF
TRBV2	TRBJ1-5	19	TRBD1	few	TGCGCCAGCAGCCCCCGTGATACCTGGACAGGGGGCTATGATCAGCCCCAGCATTTT	CASSPRDTWTGGYDQPQHF
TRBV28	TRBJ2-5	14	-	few	TGTGCCAGCAGCCGATTCTCAGGGCTGGAGACCCAGTACTTC	CASSRFSGLETQYF
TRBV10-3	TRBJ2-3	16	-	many	TGTGCCATCAGTGACTCCACCGAGGGGGTAGGAGATACGCAGTATTTT	CAISDSTEGVGDTQYF
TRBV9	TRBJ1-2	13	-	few	TGTGCCAGCAGCTCAGATGGGGGTTTGAGCTACACCTTC	CASSSDGGLSYTF
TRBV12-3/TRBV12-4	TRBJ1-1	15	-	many	TGTGCCAGCAGGCCCCTGGGGACGGTGAACACTGAAGCTTTCTTT	CASRPLGTVNTEAFF
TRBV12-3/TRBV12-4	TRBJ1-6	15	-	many	TGTGCCAGCAGTTTAGGGAGCTCCTATAATTCACCCCTCCACTTT	CASSLGSSYNSPLHF
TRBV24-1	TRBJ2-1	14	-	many	TGTGCCACCAGTGATGAAACACAGGGAGATGAGCAGTTCTTC	CATSDETQGDEQFF
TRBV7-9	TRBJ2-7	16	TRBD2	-	TGTGCCAGCAGCATAAGCACCGGGACTAGCGTCTACGAGCAGTACTTC	CASSISTGTSVYEQYF
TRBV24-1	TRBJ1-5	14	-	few	TGTGCCACCGCCGGGGCAATAAGTAGTCAGCCCCAGCATTTT	CATAGAISSQPQHF
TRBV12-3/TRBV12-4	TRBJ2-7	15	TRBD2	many	TGTGCCAGCAACAAACTAGCGGGAGGGCCCTACGAGCAGTACTTC	CASNKLAGGPYEQYF
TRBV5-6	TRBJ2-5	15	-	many	TGTGCCAGCAGCTTTGGTGTGGGGTCCCAAGAGACCCAGTACTTC	CASSFGVGSQETQYF
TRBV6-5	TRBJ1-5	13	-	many	TGTGCCAGCAGTTACCGGCTCAATCAGCCCCAGCATTTT	CASSYRLNQPQHF
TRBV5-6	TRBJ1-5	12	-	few	TGTGCCAGCAGTTCGAATTCGGGGCCCCAGCATTTT	CASSSNSGPQHF
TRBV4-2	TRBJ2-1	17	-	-	TGTGCCAGCAGCCAAGATGAGAGTAGGAGCTCCTACAATGAGCAGTTCTTC	CASSQDESRSSYNEQFF
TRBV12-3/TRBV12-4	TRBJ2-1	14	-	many	TGTGCCAGCAGGGAAACCGGGACGGAAAATGAGCAGTTCTTC	CASRETGTENEQFF
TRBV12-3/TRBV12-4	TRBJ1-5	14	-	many	TGTGCCAGCAGTTTAGGCAGGCAAAATCAGCCCCAGCATTTT	CASSLGRQNQPQHF
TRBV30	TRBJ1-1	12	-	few	TGTGCCTGGCATATTATGAACACTGAAGCTTTCTTT	CAWHIMNTEAFF
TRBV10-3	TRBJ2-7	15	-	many	TGTGCCATCAGTGAGTCCGAGGGAACAACCTACGAGCAGTACTTC	CAISESEGTTYEQYF
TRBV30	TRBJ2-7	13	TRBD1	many	TGTGCCTGGAGTGTACAGGGGATCTACGAGCAGTACTTC	CAWSVQGIYEQYF
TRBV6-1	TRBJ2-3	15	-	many	TGTGCCACCCGTATGGCGGATACTAGCACAGATACGCAGTATTTT	CATRMADTSTDTQYF
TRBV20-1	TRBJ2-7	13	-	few	TGCAGTGCTAGGGTGACTAGTTCCTACGAGCAGTACTTC	CSARVTSSYEQYF
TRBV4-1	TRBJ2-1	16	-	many	TGCGCCAGCAGCCAAGAAATCGGAGGCTTCTACAATGAGCAGTTCTTC	CASSQEIGGFYNEQFF
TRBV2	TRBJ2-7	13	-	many	TGTGCCAGCAGTGTCACAGGGATCTACGAGCAGTACTTC	CASSVTGIYEQYF
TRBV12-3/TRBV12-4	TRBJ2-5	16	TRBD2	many	TGTGCCAGCAGTCCAAGAACTAGCGGGAGCGGGGAGACCCAGTACTTC	CASSPRTSGSGETQYF
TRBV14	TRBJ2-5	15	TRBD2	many	TGTGCCAGCAGCCAAGAGGCTAGCGGGAAAGAGACCCAGTACTTC	CASSQEASGKETQYF
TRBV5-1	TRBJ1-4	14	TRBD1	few	TGTGCCAGCAGCTACGGGACAGCAAATGAAAAACTGTTTTTT	CASSYGTANEKLFF
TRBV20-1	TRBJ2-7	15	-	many	TGCAGTGCTAGAGACCCTCGACTGGGGGGTTACGAGCAGTACTTC	CSARDPRLGGYEQYF
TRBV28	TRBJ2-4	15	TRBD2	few	TGTGCCAGCAGTGGAGTAGCGGGTGCCAAAAACATTCAGTACTTC	CASSGVAGAKNIQYF
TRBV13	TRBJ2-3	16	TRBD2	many	TGTGCCAGCAGCTCCCCCGGGACTAGCAGCACTAATACGCAGTATTTT	CASSSPGTSSTNTQYF
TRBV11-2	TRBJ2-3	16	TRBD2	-	TGTGCCAGCAGCTTAGGGACTAGCGGGACCGTAGATACGCAGTATTTT	CASSLGTSGTVDTQYF
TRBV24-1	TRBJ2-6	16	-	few	TGTGCCACCAGTGATTTGGGCAGGACTGAGGCCAACGTCCTGACTTTC	CATSDLGRTEANVLTF
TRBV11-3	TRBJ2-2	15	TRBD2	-	TGTGCCAGCAGCTTAGGACAAGGGGAGGGCGGGGAGCTGTTTTTT	CASSLGQGEGGELFF
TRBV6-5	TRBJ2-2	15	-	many	TGTGCCAGCAGTTACTCGGACTCTTATCCCGGGGAGCTGTTTTTT	CASSYSDSYPGELFF
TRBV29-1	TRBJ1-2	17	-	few	TGCAGCGTTGAGGCCCGGGCAGGGGCCGCCAGGAGGTATGGCTACACCTTC	CSVEARAGAARRYGYTF
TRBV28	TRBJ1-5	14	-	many	TGTGCCAGCAGTTTCTCCCAGGACAATCAGCCCCAGCATTTT	CASSFSQDNQPQHF
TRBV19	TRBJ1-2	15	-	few	TGTGCCAGTACCGACCCCGGGACGTTTAACTATGGCTACACCTTC	CASTDPGTFNYGYTF
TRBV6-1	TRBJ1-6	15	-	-	TGTGCCAGCAGTCCACCGGGACGGGAAATATCACCCCTCCACTTT	CASSPPGREISPLHF
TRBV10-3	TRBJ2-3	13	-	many	TGTGCCATCAGTACGGGTCCGACAGATACGCAGTATTTT	CAISTGPTDTQYF
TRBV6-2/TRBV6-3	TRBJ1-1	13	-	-	TGTGCCAGCACCGACCTTGGGGTCACTGAAGCTTTCTTT	CASTDLGVTEAFF
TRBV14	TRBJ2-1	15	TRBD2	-	TGTGCCAGCAGCCGGGAGCGGGGGTGGTCCGATGAGCAGTTCTTC	CASSRERGWSDEQFF
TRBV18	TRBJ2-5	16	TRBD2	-	TGTGCCAGCTCACTTGGGACTAGCGGGTACCAAGAGACCCAGTACTTC	CASSLGTSGYQETQYF
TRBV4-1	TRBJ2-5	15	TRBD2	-	TGCGCCAGCAGCCAATGGGATAGCGGGAGGGAGACCCAGTACTTC	CASSQWDSGRETQYF
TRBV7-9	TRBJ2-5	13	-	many	TGTGCCAGCAGCTTATCCCTCGACAGAGTCTGGAGCTTC	CASSLSLDRVWSF
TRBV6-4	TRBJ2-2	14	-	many	TGTGCCAGCAGTGACGGCTGGAACACCGGGGAGCTGTTTTTT	CASSDGWNTGELFF
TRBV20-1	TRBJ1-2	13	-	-	TGCAGTGCTAGAGGCGAGGGAACGAGAGGCTACACCTTC	CSARGEGTRGYTF
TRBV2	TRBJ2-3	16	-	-	TGTGCCAGCAGTGACGGCAGGGGGGGCTGGACAGATACGCAGTATTTT	CASSDGRGGWTDTQYF